Listed below are T cell receptor beta chains from one sample, sequenced in a study of radiation and T cells in renal cell carcinoma. TCRdb's table, derived via immunoSEQ multiplex PCR, lists solely in-frame clones and lacks some. The data contain 45,000 to 55,000 clones, 75% to 85% of them singletons. This material consisted of blood, taken from a patient whose treatment included radiotherapy and nephrectomy. These receptors were taken from a woman between 65 and 79 years old with renal cell carcinoma. The CDR3 runs from the conserved cysteine through the conserved F or W. Fields, in order: CDR3 protein, CDR3 DNA, clone size, J gene, D gene, V gene. The D gene is left open where the match is weak. Expanded clones get a size class; other rows say once, few or many, or leave the size out.

CASSGDRGRFPYEQYF | TGTGCCAGCAGCGGTGACAGGGGTCGCTTTCCCTACGAGCAGTACTTC | - | TRBJ2-7 | TRBD1 | TRBV5-6
CASSLMGPGGNQPQHF | TGTGCCAGCAGCTTGATGGGGCCTGGGGGCAATCAGCCCCAGCATTTT | - | TRBJ1-5 | - | TRBV5-4
CASSKGSGLAYEQYF | TGTGCCAGCAGCAAGGGCTCCGGACTCGCCTACGAGCAGTACTTC | - | TRBJ2-7 | - | TRBV5-4
CASGPRDRGYEQYF | TGTGCCAGCGGGCCGCGGGACAGGGGCTACGAGCAGTACTTC | - | TRBJ2-7 | TRBD1 | TRBV5-4
CASSDRGLTGELFF | TGTGCCAGTAGTGACAGGGGATTGACCGGGGAGCTGTTTTTT | - | TRBJ2-2 | TRBD1 | TRBV19
CASSPPVGYKPQHF | TGTGCCAGCAGTCCCCCTGTAGGGTATAAGCCCCAGCATTTT | few | TRBJ1-5 | - | TRBV6-6
CASSLGTGGPGETQYF | TGTGCCAGCAGCTTAGGAACGGGAGGGCCGGGAGAGACCCAGTACTTC | - | TRBJ2-5 | TRBD2 | TRBV7-9
CASRRTSGSVGEQFF | TGTGCCAGCAGAAGGACTAGCGGGAGTGTAGGTGAGCAGTTCTTC | - | TRBJ2-1 | TRBD2 | TRBV25-1
CASSGSGGTFTDTQYF | TGTGCCAGCAGCGGGAGCGGGGGGACTTTCACAGATACGCAGTATTTT | - | TRBJ2-3 | TRBD2 | TRBV7-9
CASSQTDNYGYTF | TGCGCCAGCAGCCAGACAGATAACTATGGCTACACCTTC | - | TRBJ1-2 | - | TRBV4-1
CASSLGVEQYF | TGTGCCAGCAGCTTAGGTGTCGAGCAGTACTTC | few | TRBJ2-7 | - | TRBV11-2
CASSSTPRGQGAAGEQYF | TGTGCCAGCAGCTCGACCCCGCGGGGACAGGGGGCGGCGGGCGAGCAGTACTTC | - | TRBJ2-7 | TRBD1 | TRBV7-6
CATSRGYSHEQFF | TGTGCCACCAGCAGAGGGTACTCACATGAGCAGTTCTTC | - | TRBJ2-1 | - | TRBV15
CASSLTSGGLSSYNEQFF | TGCGCCAGCAGCTTGACTAGCGGGGGGCTAAGCTCCTACAATGAGCAGTTCTTC | few | TRBJ2-1 | TRBD2 | TRBV5-1
CASSLERGSTDTQYF | TGCGCCAGCAGCTTGGAGCGGGGGAGCACAGATACGCAGTATTTT | - | TRBJ2-3 | TRBD2 | TRBV5-1
CASMLTVGAGPHSPLHF | TGTGCCAGCATGCTTACAGTCGGGGCCGGGCCTCATTCACCCCTCCACTTT | few | TRBJ1-6 | - | TRBV11-3
CASSLGTEPNQPQHF | TGTGCCAGCAGTTTAGGGACAGAACCCAATCAGCCCCAGCATTTT | - | TRBJ1-5 | TRBD1 | TRBV27
CASSFITRQNFNYGYTF | TGCGCCAGCAGCTTTATCACAAGGCAAAATTTTAACTATGGCTACACCTTC | - | TRBJ1-2 | - | TRBV5-1
CASSGNRGPAYNEQFF | TGCGCCAGCAGCGGAAACAGGGGACCAGCCTACAATGAGCAGTTCTTC | - | TRBJ2-1 | TRBD1 | TRBV4-1
CSVEGGDKNIQYF | TGCAGCGTTGAAGGGGGGGACAAAAACATTCAGTACTTC | - | TRBJ2-4 | - | TRBV29-1
CASSLGGLPTDTQYF | TGCGCCAGCAGCTTGGGGGGGCTCCCGACAGATACGCAGTATTTT | - | TRBJ2-3 | - | TRBV5-1
CSVVRAGDMNTEAFF | TGCAGCGTTGTTAGGGCAGGCGACATGAACACTGAAGCTTTCTTT | - | TRBJ1-1 | - | TRBV29-1
CASSISPSNYGYTF | TGTGCCAGTAGTATAAGTCCAAGTAACTATGGCTACACCTTC | - | TRBJ1-2 | - | TRBV19
CASIPDRISYEQYF | TGTGCCAGCATTCCGGACAGGATCTCCTACGAGCAGTACTTC | - | TRBJ2-7 | TRBD1 | TRBV2
CAWNPGQGASYGYTF | TGTGCCTGGAATCCGGGACAGGGGGCGAGTTATGGCTACACCTTC | - | TRBJ1-2 | TRBD1 | TRBV30
CATQDRGLSGANVLTF | TGTGCCACTCAGGACAGGGGGCTTTCTGGGGCCAACGTCCTGACTTTC | - | TRBJ2-6 | TRBD1 | TRBV6-6
CASSLDDTGNTEAFF | TGCGCCAGCAGCTTGGACGATACAGGGAACACTGAAGCTTTCTTT | - | TRBJ1-1 | - | TRBV5-1
CATSRGFSGNTIYF | TGTGCCACCTCGCGCGGCTTCTCTGGAAACACCATATATTTT | - | TRBJ1-3 | - | TRBV15
CASSPRPDSTEAFF | TGTGCCAGCAGCCCAAGGCCCGACAGCACTGAAGCTTTCTTT | many | TRBJ1-1 | - | TRBV11-3
CASSFGSQPQHF | TGTGCCAGCAGTTTTGGTAGTCAGCCCCAGCATTTT | - | TRBJ1-5 | - | TRBV28
CASSFFSPAGTEAFF | TGTGCCAGCAGTTTTTTTTCACCCGCGGGGACTGAAGCTTTCTTT | - | TRBJ1-1 | - | TRBV27
CASSLGGRDYEQYF | TGTGCCAGCAGCTTGGGAGGCAGGGACTACGAGCAGTACTTC | - | TRBJ2-7 | - | TRBV5-5
CASSVGLRSYNSPLHF | TGTGCCAGTAGTGTCGGACTGAGATCCTATAATTCACCCCTCCACTTT | - | TRBJ1-6 | - | TRBV19
CASSMEGARYGYTF | TGTGCCAGTAGTATGGAGGGGGCAAGGTATGGCTACACCTTC | - | TRBJ1-2 | TRBD1 | TRBV19
CASSTGQGTGNTIYF | TGTGCCAGCAGTACGGGACAGGGGACTGGAAACACCATATATTTT | - | TRBJ1-3 | TRBD1 | TRBV2
CASSQDPRIAGPKETQYF | TGCGCCAGCAGCCAAGATCCCCGGATAGCGGGGCCGAAAGAGACCCAGTACTTC | - | TRBJ2-5 | TRBD2 | TRBV4-1
CASSLGGETSTDTQYF | TGTGCCAGCAGCTTAGGGGGAGAGACTTCCACAGATACGCAGTATTTT | - | TRBJ2-3 | - | TRBV7-9
CASSPQTGFENTEAFF | TGTGCCAGCTCACCTCAGACAGGGTTCGAGAACACTGAAGCTTTCTTT | - | TRBJ1-1 | TRBD1 | TRBV18
CASSEGAAGANVLTF | TGTGCCAGCAGTGAGGGGGCGGCTGGGGCCAACGTCCTGACTTTC | few | TRBJ2-6 | - | TRBV2
CASSLNMRGEAFF | TGTGCCAGCAGCTTAAATATGAGGGGTGAAGCTTTCTTT | - | TRBJ1-1 | - | TRBV11-2
CASSDPGHSYEQYF | TGTGCCAGCAGTGACCCAGGGCACTCCTACGAGCAGTACTTC | - | TRBJ2-7 | - | TRBV6-5
CASSPRDGSYEQYF | TGTGCCAGCAGCCCCCGGGACGGCTCCTACGAGCAGTACTTC | - | TRBJ2-7 | - | TRBV7-9
CASSLIESEQFF | TGTGCCAGCAGCTTAATCGAGAGTGAGCAGTTCTTC | - | TRBJ2-1 | - | TRBV11-2
CASSNPGQIYGYTF | TGTGCCAGCAGTAACCCGGGACAAATTTATGGCTACACCTTC | - | TRBJ1-2 | - | TRBV6-5
CASSLEATAKNIQYF | TGTGCCAGCAGCTTAGAGGCAACTGCCAAAAACATTCAGTACTTC | - | TRBJ2-4 | - | TRBV7-2
CAWSGQLNTEAFF | TGTGCCTGGAGTGGACAGCTGAACACTGAAGCTTTCTTT | few | TRBJ1-1 | - | TRBV30
CASREPGSQPQHF | TGTGCCAGCAGAGAACCTGGGTCACAGCCCCAGCATTTT | - | TRBJ1-5 | - | TRBV6-1
CASSSVGAGGETQYF | TGTGCCAGCAGCTCCGTGGGTGCGGGAGGGGAGACCCAGTACTTC | few | TRBJ2-5 | TRBD2 | TRBV7-9
CASSQDIASYEQYF | TGCGCCAGCAGCCAAGATATCGCCTCCTACGAGCAGTACTTC | once | TRBJ2-7 | - | TRBV4-3
CASSLATYAEAFF | TGTGCCAGCAGCTTAGCGACTTACGCTGAAGCTTTCTTT | - | TRBJ1-1 | - | TRBV7-8
CASSQGQARRGNTIYF | TGCGCCAGCAGCCAAGGACAGGCCCGCCGTGGAAACACCATATATTTT | - | TRBJ1-3 | - | TRBV4-1
CASSLGRYYEQYF | TGTGCCAGCAGCCTGGGACGCTACTACGAGCAGTACTTC | - | TRBJ2-7 | - | TRBV13
CASSNRAEAFF | TGTGCCAGCAGCAACAGGGCAGAAGCTTTCTTT | - | TRBJ1-1 | - | TRBV7-8
CASSVGLGDREYEQYF | TGTGCCAGCAGCGTAGGGCTTGGGGACAGGGAGTACGAGCAGTACTTC | - | TRBJ2-7 | TRBD1 | TRBV9
CASSADPNTEAFF | TGTGCCAGCAGTGCTGACCCAAACACTGAAGCTTTCTTT | - | TRBJ1-1 | - | TRBV2
CASSPNDRSETQYF | TGCGCCAGCAGCCCCAACGACAGGTCGGAGACCCAGTACTTC | - | TRBJ2-5 | - | TRBV5-1
CASSPGGVRVRTGASYEQYF | TGTGCCAGCAGCCCAGGCGGGGTCCGAGTGAGGACAGGGGCTTCCTACGAGCAGTACTTC | - | TRBJ2-7 | TRBD1 | TRBV7-6
CASSLATTGVREQFF | TGTGCCAGCAGCTTAGCTACGACAGGGGTTCGTGAGCAGTTCTTC | - | TRBJ2-1 | TRBD1 | TRBV7-9
CASSAPPGDSNQPQHF | TGTGCCAGCAGTGCCCCCCCGGGCGATAGCAATCAGCCCCAGCATTTT | - | TRBJ1-5 | - | TRBV2